This T cell receptor beta chain was recorded in a study of blood T cell repertoires in COVID-19. For the study at large: Specimens from acute and convalescent COVID-19 originated in the United States, Italy and Spain. PBMCs, B-cell-depleted T cells, or T cells were the source of the cDNA or gDNA that made up the material.

Recovered status in Cohort 3 required two negative PCRs, clearance, or symptom resolution. Libraries were prepared by immunoSEQ multiplex PCR; TCRdb keeps only in-frame clonotypes and omits some of them. The data hold about 300,000 clones, with around 90% observed a single time. The ends lost 3 bases at V and 6 bases at J; junction bases unmatched: 8. The length of the CDR3 is 15 residues. CDR1 and CDR2 from the germline V gene are KGHDR and SFDVKD. The chain links TRBV24-1 to TRBJ1-2; 8 nucleotides match TRBD1. The sequencing sample was made of PBMCs or T cells enriched from blood (not recorded which). This TCR was recovered from a man aged 55 to 69 who had recovered from COVID-19. In DNA form, the CDR3 reads TGTGCCACCAGTGATCCCCGGACAGGGAACAATGGCTACACCTTC. It yields the protein CATSDPRTGNNGYTF.